The sequence of this T cell receptor beta chain was determined in a study of T cells after yellow fever vaccination. Study overall: SMART-Seq v4 Ultra Low Input prepared the low-cell-number fractions.

Turning to this clonotype: The antigen remains unidentified.

Findings and caveats of the study: Clones that expanded after primary vaccination mostly reappeared after the booster (nearly 98% CD4, 70% to 90% CD8).

Trimming pared 6 bases from V and 0 bases from J, leaving 18 bases between. The CDR3 loop spans 16 amino acids. Germline CDR1 and CDR2: DFQATT and SNEGSKA (reference sequence). MiXCR, run by TCRdb on the 5' RACE reads, gives a single entry per CDR3 protein. In the table there are hundreds of thousands of distinct CDR3 sequences, about 17% of which are singletons. The source of this sequence is a man aged 18 to 29 who received the YFV17D yellow fever vaccine. J is TRBJ2-1 and V is TRBV20-1, with TRBD2 as a possible D gene (6 bases). This material consisted of PBMCs, taken before the yellow fever booster vaccination. CDR3 sequence reads: CSAQAGWESSYNEQFF. The CDR3 nucleotides read TGCAGTGCCCAGGCGGGGTGGGAGAGCTCCTACAATGAGCAGTTCTTC.